Following are 28 T cell receptor beta chains from one sample sequenced in a study of shared clonotypes between healthy human individuals. Sequencing was performed with immunoSEQ multiplex PCR; in TCRdb, only in-frame clones are kept and a portion is missing. The table lists approximately 980,000 clones, less than 85% of them singletons. Sequencing was performed on memory CD4+ T cells sorted from blood. Subset given: CD45RA-negative fraction. The receptors were gathered from a man between 18 and 29 years old in good health.

This clone was detected many times. This chain joins TRBV7-9 and TRBJ1-2, with D perhaps TRBD1 (5 bases). CDR3 length: 17 residues. CDR1 and CDR2 from the germline V gene are SEHNR and FQNEAQ (reference sequence). V gave up 4 bases and J gave up 4 bases, with 22 bases separating them. The CDR3: CASSSEYMRGWIYGYTF. The CDR3 DNA follows: TGTGCCAGCAGCTCAGAGTATATGCGGGGGTGGATCTATGGCTACACCTTC. The whole variable domain, remainder taken from reference TRBV7-9 and TRBJ1-2, is DTGVSQNPRHKITKRGQNVTFRCDPISEHNRLYWYRQTLGQGPEFLTYFQNEAQLEKSRLLSDRFSAERPKGSFSTLEIQRTEQGDSAMYLCASSSEYMRGWIYGYTFGSGTRLTVV.

For this clone: One junction end does not reproduce the germline sequence, and a read error may be involved. This chain links TRBV7-2 with TRBJ1-3, with 10 positions matching TRBD1. The CDR3 spans 15 residues. Germline lookup yields CDR1 SGHTA and CDR2 FQGNSA. The CDR3 DNA reads TGTGCCTGCAGCTTGGCGGGACAGGGGGGAAACACCATATATTTT. Protein product: CACSLAGQGGNTIYF.

The genes are TRBV25-1 and TRBJ1-1; 7 bases map to TRBD1. The germline CDR1 and CDR2 sequences are MGHDK and SYGVNS. The J segment lost 0 bases and the V segment lost 10 bases, leaving 8 bases of the junction unmatched. CDR3 size: 14 residues. The CDR3 DNA reads TGTGCCACCGCCGGGACAGTTATGAACACTGAAGCTTTCTTT. Its translation: CATAGTVMNTEAFF.

As concerns this clone: Other DNA sequences in the same sample also yield this CDR3. In DNA form, the CDR3 reads TGTGCCAGCAGTGAAGCTCCTGGGGGGTATGGCTACACCTTC. It is translated as CASSEAPGGYGYTF. The chain has TRBV6-1 and TRBJ1-2, with D perhaps matching TRBD1 (5 bases). The CDR3 loop spans 14 amino acids. Germline V gene sequence: CDR1 MNHNS, CDR2 SASEGT. The V end lost 0 bases, the J end lost 5 bases, and 10 bases lay between the germline ends.

The chain uses TRBV5-1 and TRBJ2-1; 7 nucleotides align to TRBD2. With 4 bases clipped from V and 4 bases from J, the junction kept 8 bases outside the gene matches. Germline V CDR1 and CDR2: SGHRS, YFSETQ. CDR3 length: 15 amino acids. CDR3 loop: CASSPGLTSYNEQFF. In DNA, the CDR3 is TGCGCCAGCAGCCCGGGACTAACTTCGTACAATGAGCAGTTCTTC.

For this clone: This likely stems from a read error, as it lies one base from a far larger clone. The sample has other DNA sequences that encode this CDR3 too. The chain joins TRBV2 to TRBJ1-1; D unresolved. The V gene's germline CDR1 is SNHLY and CDR2 FYNNEI. The V gene lost 6 bases and the J gene lost 1 base, with 3 bases spanning the gap. This CDR3 spans 11 amino acids. CDR3 nucleotides: TGTGCCAGCAGAGAGAACACTGAAGCTTTCTTT. This gives the protein CASRENTEAFF.

The chain is built from TRBV21-1 and TRBJ2-1; whether TRBD2, the table's D call, matches the DNA was not checked. TRBV21-1 is a documented pseudogene. This CDR3 is built from 18 residues. For the CDR3, the DNA is TGTGCCAGCAGCAAATCCCAAGGCGGTGAGGGATCCTACAATGAGCAGTTCTTC. Residues: CASSKSQGGEGSYNEQFF.

This rearrangement joins TRBV19 to TRBJ1-6, with D unresolved. The CDR3 has 12 amino acids. The germline gives CDR1 LNHDA, CDR2 SQIVND (reference sequence). Trimming took off 6 bases at V and 14 bases at J, with 14 bases between the two ends. CDR3 bases: TGTGCCAGTAGCCAGGACCTCGGGACCCTCCACTTT. Residues: CASSQDLGTLHF.

This chain connects TRBV6-1 to TRBJ2-3; possible D gene TRBD2, 6 bases. Trimming cost V 8 bases and J 4 bases, with 13 bases left between them. Per germline, CDR1 MNHNS and CDR2 SASEGT. The CDR3 consists of 13 residues. The CDR3 nucleotides are TGTGCCAGCCTGCTGGGGAGGCCAGATACGCAGTATTTT. As protein: CASLLGRPDTQYF.

The genes are TRBV9 and TRBJ2-3; TRBD1 might be the D (6 bases). V dropped 2 bases and J dropped 2 bases, with 9 bases sitting between them. In germline, CDR1 is SGDLS, CDR2 YYNGEE. The length of the CDR3 is 14 residues. The DNA of the CDR3 is TGTGCCAGCAGCGTGACAGGATTCACAGATACGCAGTATTTT. Translated, it gives CASSVTGFTDTQYF.

The chain recombines TRBV5-1 with TRBJ1-4, with D hard to call. Germline V lookup: CDR1 SGHRS, CDR2 YFSETQ. Trimming left V 4 bases short and J 3 bases short, with 13 bases between. This CDR3 spans 15 amino acids. The CDR3 reads CASSLPTPSNEKLFF. In DNA, the CDR3 is TGCGCCAGCAGCCTACCGACACCTTCTAATGAAAAACTGTTTTTT.

In this sample, this clone turned up once. V gene TRBV18 combines with J gene TRBJ2-5, with 9 bases fitting TRBD2. This CDR3 comprises 15 residues. Germline values: CDR1 KGHSH, CDR2 LQKENI. With V trimmed by 1 base and J by 0 bases, 0 bases remained unmatched. The CDR3 loop reads CASSPLAGDQETQYF. CDR3 coding DNA: TGTGCCAGCTCACCACTAGCGGGGGACCAAGAGACCCAGTACTTC. Full variable domain (remainder filled in from reference TRBV18 and TRBJ2-5): NAGVMQNPRHLVRRRGQEARLRCSPMKGHSHVYWYRQLPEEGLKFMVYLQKENIIDESGMPKERFSAEFPKEGPSILRIQQVVRGDSAAYFCASSPLAGDQETQYFGPGTRLLVL.

A single count supports this clone. The rearrangement links TRBV6-5 to TRBJ1-5; D is ambiguous. Germline CDR1 reads MNHEY; CDR2 reads SVGAGI. V lost 0 bases and J 3 bases, leaving 12 bases between the germline ends. The CDR3 sequence is 16 residues long. The CDR3 region has the DNA TGTGCCAGCAGTTACTCGGATTGGACTGCCAATCAGCCCCAGCATTTT. Translation gives CASSYSDWTANQPQHF.

V usage is TRBV7-2 and J usage is TRBJ1-2, with TRBD1 as a possible D gene (6 bases). V gave up 1 base and J gave up 1 base, with 10 bases separating them. The CDR3 contains 15 residues. From germline, CDR1 is SGHTA and CDR2 FQGNSA. The CDR3: CASSLGPGVNYGYTF. The CDR3 DNA reads TGTGCCAGCAGCTTAGGGCCAGGGGTTAACTATGGCTACACCTTC.

The chain links TRBV6-5 to TRBJ2-7; either TRBD1 or TRBD2 may supply D (5 bases each). The germline V gene has CDR1 MNHEY and CDR2 SVGAGI. This CDR3 contains 15 residues. The germline V and J ends were trimmed by 5 bases and 6 bases, with 20 bases remaining between them. CDR3 amino acids: CASSPGTYGIGEQYF. The CDR3 region has the DNA TGTGCCAGCAGTCCAGGGACGTATGGAATAGGCGAGCAGTACTTC.

The chain couples TRBV29-1 to TRBJ1-1; D is possibly TRBD1 (5 bases). Germline CDR1 and CDR2: SQVTM and ANQGSEA. This CDR3 has 15 amino acids. The V end lost 7 bases, the J end lost 4 bases, and 22 bases lay between the germline ends. The CDR3 DNA sequence: TGCAGCGCCCAAGGGCGTGAGCCTGGGGCCACTGAAGCTTTCTTT. It yields the protein CSAQGREPGATEAFF.

In its sample, this clone was seen a few times. Different DNA sequences within this sample yield the same CDR3. The CDR3 loop is CASRRDSLNTEAFF. The CDR3 DNA follows: TGTGCCAGCAGGCGGGACAGCCTTAACACTGAAGCTTTCTTT. The V and J genes are TRBV2 and TRBJ1-1; the match to TRBD1 covers 7 bases. With V trimmed by 6 bases and J by 2 bases, 6 bases remained unmatched. The CDR3 has 14 residues. Germline V gives CDR1 SNHLY, CDR2 FYNNEI.

The chain is built from TRBV4-3 and TRBJ1-5; D is uncertain. Germline V gene sequence: CDR1 LGHNA, CDR2 YSLEER. Trimming shortened V by 3 bases and J by 6 bases, and 9 bases separated the two germline ends. The length of the CDR3 is 13 residues. CDR3 sequence: CASSQAVGQPQHF. CDR3 DNA sequence: TGCGCCAGCAGCCAGGCAGTAGGTCAGCCCCAGCATTTT.

This clone was seen a few times. In DNA, the CDR3 is TGTGCCAGCAGCTTAAGTCCCAGGGAAGAGGAGCAGTTCTTC. Residues: CASSLSPREEEQFF. The gene calls are TRBV7-3 and TRBJ2-1; possible D gene TRBD1, 5 bases. In germline, CDR1 is SGHTA, CDR2 FQGTGA. This CDR3 region has 14 residues. Trimming left V 1 base short and J 10 bases short, with 14 bases between. The whole variable domain, filled in from reference TRBV7-3 and TRBJ2-1, reads GAGVSQTPSNKVTEKGKYVELRCDPISGHTALYWYRQSLGQGPEFLIYFQGTGAADDSGLPNDRFFAVRPEGSVSTLKIQRTERGDSAVYLCASSLSPREEEQFFGPGTRLTVL.

Points on this clone: This sample also contains other DNA sequences that code for the same CDR3. V is TRBV5-1 and J is TRBJ1-4; D ambiguous. This CDR3 contains 15 residues. Trimming cost V 0 bases and J 3 bases, with 9 bases left between them. Germline CDR1 is SGHRS and CDR2 is YFSETQ. The CDR3 DNA reads TGCGCCAGCAGCTTGGCGGGCAGTTCTAATGAAAAACTGTTTTTT. Translation gives CASSLAGSSNEKLFF. Full variable domain (rest looked up from reference TRBV5-1 and TRBJ1-4): KAGVTQTPRYLIKTRGQQVTLSCSPISGHRSVSWYQQTPGQGLQFLFEYFSETQRNKGNFPGRFSGRQFSNSRSEMNVSTLELGDSALYLCASSLAGSSNEKLFFGSGTQLSVL.

The V call is TRBV4-1, the J call TRBJ1-5; 7 bases agree with TRBD1. The junction had 6 bases not matched to a gene; V was cut back by 1 base and J by 3 bases. Germline loops: CDR1 MGHRA, CDR2 YSYEKL. CDR3 length: 16 amino acids. The CDR3 region is CASSQGTGNSNQPQHF. The CDR3 DNA reads TGCGCCAGCAGCCAAGGGACAGGTAATTCCAATCAGCCCCAGCATTTT.

In the case of this clone: This may come from a read error, since a much larger clone is one base off. This chain links TRBV6-5 with TRBJ2-7, with 11 bases aligning to TRBD2. V lost 6 bases and J lost 3; bases outside the gene matches: 4. Germline V gene data show CDR1 as MNHEY and CDR2 as SVGAGI. The CDR3 runs to 14 residues. CDR3 sequence: CASSTGTSGYEQYF. In DNA, the CDR3 is TGTGCCAGCAGCACCGGGACTAGCGGCTACGAGCAGTACTTC.

Only a few counts were recorded for this clone. The rearrangement links TRBV18 to TRBJ1-5; 8 positions agree with TRBD1. The germline gives CDR1 KGHSH, CDR2 LQKENI. The V gene end was trimmed by 6 bases and the J gene end by 2 bases; junction bases not matched to a gene: 9. This CDR3 has 16 amino acids. The CDR3 coding sequence is TGTGCCAGCTCCCCCCAGGGGGCCATGGGCAATCAGCCCCAGCATTTT. It yields the protein CASSPQGAMGNQPQHF.

In its sample, this clone was seen a few times. The chain has TRBV7-2 and TRBJ1-1; D is unresolved. The CDR3 is made up of 12 amino acids. Per the germline V gene, CDR1 is SGHTA and CDR2 is FQGNSA. Trimming cost V 2 bases and J 4 bases, with 5 bases left between them. The DNA for the CDR3 is TGTGCCAGCAGCTTATTCGGCACTGAAGCTTTCTTT. Protein: CASSLFGTEAFF.

This clone was detected only once. The chain combines TRBV10-3 with TRBJ1-5; D perhaps matches TRBD1 (5 bases). Germline V gives CDR1 ENHRY, CDR2 SYGVKD. CDR3 length equals 14 residues. Trimming cost V 6 bases and J 7 bases, with 16 bases left between them. CDR3 sequence (DNA): TGTGCCATCAGCGCAGACAGTGTAGGGCAGCCCCAGCATTTT. This sequence encodes CAISADSVGQPQHF.

This clone showed up just a few times. Relative to the germline gene, one junction end is altered; a read error may explain this. The rearrangement uses TRBV7-7 and TRBJ2-2; TRBD2 aligns across 9 bases. The CDR3 contains 15 residues. Germline V gene data show CDR1 as SSHAT and CDR2 as FNYEAQ (reference sequence). The CDR3 spells CASSLLAGATGELFF. CDR3 bases: TGTGCTAGCAGCCTTTTAGCGGGAGCGACCGGGGAGCTGTTTTTT.

The J gene is TRBJ2-3, the V gene TRBV7-2; D is ambiguous. Germline V gene lookup returns CDR1 SGHTA and CDR2 FQGNSA. This CDR3 contains 13 residues. V lost 6 bases to trimming and J lost 0 bases, with 7 bases between them. The CDR3, as DNA: TGTGCCAGCAGAGTTGCCAGCACAGATACGCAGTATTTT. It encodes CASRVASTDTQYF.

This clone has just a few counts. The V and J genes are TRBV14 and TRBJ1-2; possibly TRBD1 for D (5 bases). This CDR3 comprises 12 residues. V lost 0 bases to trimming and J lost 14 bases, with 13 bases between them. In germline, CDR1 is SGHDN, CDR2 FVKESK. The CDR3: CASSQDRGENTF. The CDR3 coding sequence is TGTGCCAGCAGCCAAGACCGGGGCGAAAATACCTTC.